Sequencing of this T cell receptor beta chain was carried out in a study of cytomegalovirus exposure and HLA in healthy donors (dated by TCRdb to 2016 to 2017). In the study overall: An earlier analysis of about 530 of the donors reported under 300 Gb of sequence data and approximately 120 million unique TCR beta sequences obtained from around 180 million T cells. About 300 gigabases of sequencing data and 75 million to 85 million unique TCR sequences made up an early release that covered around 640 HLA-typed donors. Of the 300 to 450 genotyped donors, 65% to 90% were placed in the genetic ancestry cluster associated with self-reported Caucasian donors. The aim of the study was to test whether cataloging public T cell receptors could identify signatures of past pathogen exposure. The study profiled the T cell repertoires of 666 subjects by immunosequencing and related them to cytomegalovirus serostatus. Along with the approximately 700-subject first cohort, a separate validation cohort of over 90 different subjects was used. High-throughput TCR immunosequencing, statistical association of individual TCRs with disease status, and machine learning were combined to predict cytomegalovirus infection status. In a later analysis, previously published TCR beta repertoires from 550 to 750 donors were re-analyzed and high-resolution HLA genotyping was added so that TCR occurrence patterns could be studied. In the later analysis, no new phenotypic data were used to find candidate immune exposures; instead, reliance was placed on TCR beta sequences and their occurrence across donors. An earlier analysis of around 640 of the donors used high-throughput TCR beta sequencing to judge whether each TCR beta V gene segment behaved as functional or pseudogenic. Donor age, sex, ethnicity and CMV serostatus were compiled alongside the repertoire data. A later genetic analysis used genome-wide SNP genotypes for about 65% of the roughly 670 donors, treating that subset as a discovery cohort. All discovery cohort repertoires had been generated on a single sequencing platform. HLA typing included class I and class II loci at four-digit resolution. Typing coverage differed by locus: A, B, C, DRB1 and DQB1 were typed in roughly 620-640 donors, DQA1 in about 560, DPA1 in around 580, and DPB1 in about 450. Roughly 5 DR-DQ haplotypes were handled as single units for association and clustering, since linkage in the cohort was strong. On average, 235,054 unique TCR beta nucleotide sequences were sequenced per donor among some 420 genotyped donors of the cohort, with around 19% of those sequences being non-productive.

With regard to this clone: The specificity of this receptor is unknown. No much larger clonotype is one base removed from it; base qualities were not supplied.

CDR1 and CDR2 (GTSNPN, SVGIG) derive from the germline V gene (reference sequence). Inclusive of the bounding cysteine and phenylalanine, the CDR3 is 12 residues long. Only the CDR3 DNA stays, 36 bases, in frame from base 1. Trimming takes 4 bases off V and 4 bases off J; junction bases not matched to a gene: 3. The cohort comprised hundreds of healthy bone marrow donors. All cohort members were sampled while nominally healthy, although unrecorded immune exposures were likely present. The donor was CMV seropositive and belonged to the group of 250 to 350 seropositive cohort members. A peripheral blood sample was collected from each donor, and TCR beta sequencing was performed on peripheral blood mononuclear cells. Genomic DNA was extracted from the blood cell samples with the Qiagen DNeasy Blood Extraction Kit. Library method: the immunoSEQ multiplex PCR assay. For the multiplex PCR, a mixture combining 60 forward primers for TCR Vbeta segments and 13 reverse primers for TCR Jbeta segments was used. The CDR3 region of rearranged TCR beta genes was amplified from genomic DNA with a multiplex PCR assay. The Illumina HiSeq System was used to sequence the amplified TCR beta libraries as 87-base-pair reads. For the original study's pipeline: Across the 600 to 700 repertoires, a later analysis counted tens of millions of unique TCR beta chains, 8.5 million to 12 million of which were shared by at least two donors. Raw reads were error-corrected and collapsed into unique sequences by a nearest-neighbor algorithm in which closely related sequences were merged to remove PCR and sequencing errors. To assign V, D and J gene segments, CDR3 sequences were aligned to IMGT reference sequences. Each retained sequence needed at least a six-nucleotide match to both a V gene segment and a J gene segment. A rearrangement counted as productive if the CDR3 had no stop codons and remained in frame with V and J, and every other rearrangement counted as non-productive. Following IMGT convention, CDR3 was defined as the stretch from the second conserved V-encoded cysteine up to the conserved J-encoded phenylalanine. Sequences without an unambiguous match to a single V gene segment were excluded from the earlier analysis of a few hundred of the donors. An earlier analysis of several hundred of the donors called V segments functional above 56.7% productive rearrangements and segregating when the between-donor standard deviation exceeded 5%. A statistical classification framework was built to diagnose cytomegalovirus status from the catalog of TCR beta chain sequences. A later analysis assigned V and J genes by comparing TCR nucleotide sequences with IMGT/GENE-DB human TR gene sequences. A later analysis assigned CDR3 sequences and most-parsimonious VDJ recombination scenarios with the TCRdist pipeline. A later analysis defined each TCR beta chain by its CDR3 amino acid sequence plus V-gene family, and excluded reads lacking a unique V-gene family. In a later analysis, approximately 640 highly shared, low-generation-probability nucleotide sequences were removed to address suspected cross-contamination and a sequencing artifact. A later analysis calculated a clonal expansion index for each public chain from normalized within-repertoire ranks of inferred template counts. In a later analysis, generation probabilities were computed using a VDJ recombination model fitted to out-of-frame rearrangements, and the results were checked against IGoR. In a later analysis, TCR-TCR, TCR-HLA and TCR-CMV co-occurrence was scored with hypergeometric tests, and a repertoire-size bias correction was applied to TCR pairs. In a later analysis, false discovery rates were estimated by permuting HLA or CMV assignments 20 times. In a later analysis, co-occurring TCRs were grouped using DBSCAN, and TCRdist sequence similarity was added for clustering within HLA-allele-positive subsets. Co-occurrence clustering excluded repertoires with fewer than 30,000 or more than 120,000 public chains, plus five with anomalous nucleotide sharing. Drawn from immuneACCESS, this table holds only the in-frame rearrangements with V and J called that TCRdb kept. Clones are partly lost; checked studies trace under half to an unresolved V gene and leave the rest unexplained. V, J and clone size reflect that table, while D and trimming were determined from the DNA. The sample data list around 140,000 clones, and 82% of these were observed just once. The ten biggest clones cover more than 2.5% of the sample.

General findings and caveats noted by the study authors: Linkage disequilibrium might explain the correlated functional status among segregating V segments, but an unknown experimental factor could not be excluded. The classifier was reported to diagnose cytomegalovirus status with high specificity and sensitivity in both the original cohort and the validation cohort. In a later analysis, the rate of TCR association differed among HLA loci, with DRB1 alleles having the most associated TCRs and HLA-C alleles having the fewest. A cluster of highly shared sequence variants was judged likely to represent a technical artifact of the sequencing pipeline. At a false discovery rate of 0.05, a later analysis linked roughly 17,000 TCR beta sequences to specific HLA alleles. According to a later genetic analysis, donors in an Asian-associated ancestry cluster had fewer N-insertions in productive TCRs than the approximately 700-donor mean. V-gene and J-gene trimming of TCR beta chains was associated with a missense DCLRE1C variant in a later genetic analysis, and the association was replicated in an independent cohort. The study gave a list of 150 to 200 TCR beta chains associated with cytomegalovirus. Some IMGT-functional V segments, including TRBV6-2 and TRBV6-3, could not be distinguished by the 87-base-pair reads and were therefore excluded. A few of the identified cytomegalovirus-associated TCR beta chains were confirmed in vitro to be specific for cytomegalovirus antigens. In a later analysis, most CMV-associated TCR beta chains were found to appear HLA-restricted, with HLA associations seemingly driven largely by CMV exposure. CMV serostatus was the only immune exposure information available for the cohort. The cohort was sequenced for TCR beta chains only, and without alpha or paired-chain data the features that could be detected were limited. Most TCR sequences were observed very rarely across donors, whereas some public TCRs were present in many individuals. Presence/absence analyses assumed roughly uniform sequencing depth across donors, an assumption that may not hold. Broadly in line with IMGT annotations, most TCR beta V segments showed up in productive rearrangements about 87% or about 30% of the time in an earlier analysis of some 590 of the donors. Assigning TCR associations to individual alleles was difficult when HLA alleles, especially DR and DQ, strongly co-occurred. In a later analysis, HLA-associated TCR beta chains showed more clonal expansion and lower generation probabilities than non-associated chains that were equally common. HLA typing was unavailable for some donors at each locus, so association tests used only the typed subset. A further reported finding was that TCR beta sequences accurately predicted the HLA-A and HLA-B alleles for most subjects in the first cohort. The authors suggested that the approach could potentially be generalized to other disease states and immunological phenotypes. According to a later analysis, parvovirus B19, influenza, CMV and Epstein-Barr virus appeared linked to several top co-occurrence clusters. Around 16 rarely observed V segments, including chromosome 9 orphons, were excluded from the earlier analysis of a few hundred of the donors because counts were too low.

The origin of this receptor is a young man in good health and CMV-seropositive. Here the chain combines TRBV30 and TRBJ1-1; TRBD1 agrees with 7 junctional bases. The sample taken for sequencing was PBMCs. The nucleotide sequence reads TGTGCCTGGAAGGGGGCCAGCACTGAAGCTTTCTTT. Its protein is CAWKGASTEAFF.